This T cell receptor (beta chain) came from a study of molecular identifiers for immune sequencing clone quantification. Library preparation followed earlier protocols using designated TCR primers. TCRdb processed the PCR reads anew with MiXCR; each CDR3 protein has one entry. This sample has a few hundred thousand distinct CDR3 sequences; roughly a quarter occur once, and the top ten carry about 0.7%. Naive CD8 T cell sorting was performed on the CD8+CD4-CCR7+CD45RA+ phenotype. This clonotype was seen more than once but under ten times. Its antigen is undetermined. Notes on the study in general: Barcodes shared by identical TCR molecules could lead to underestimated sizes of highly expanded clones. More than 97% of effector molecules, versus under 1% of naive-cell molecules, belonged to clones above 20 RNA copies.

The sequenced sample consisted of naive CD8+ T cells from blood, with Jurkat cell RNA spiked in. Subset here: FACS-sorted CD8+CD4-CCR7+CD45RA+ naive T cells. The clonotype comes from a human donor in good health. Some libraries in this study had Jurkat cell RNA spiked in.

As DNA, the CDR3 is TGTGCCAGCAGCTTTAGACTAGCGCCTAGCACAGATACGCAGTATTTT. Protein product: CASSFRLAPSTDTQYF. J is TRBJ2-3 and V is TRBV7-9; 8 nucleotides agree with TRBD2. The V gene end was trimmed by 3 bases and the J gene end by 0 bases; junction bases not matched to a gene: 5. Germline CDR1 reads SEHNR; CDR2 reads FQNEAQ (reference sequence). The CDR3 loop spans 16 amino acids.